Listed here are 16 T cell receptor beta chains from one sample, sequenced in a study of shared T cell receptors in the human thymus. Assay used: immunoSEQ multiplex PCR; TCRdb lists only in-frame clones, some missing. Among hundreds of thousands of clones listed, just under 95% were seen once. Sequencing input: thymocytes. These receptors were taken from a human donor.

The genes are TRBV7-2 and TRBJ2-3, with D uncertain. V was shortened by 6 bases and J by 0 bases, with 16 bases between the two germline ends. This CDR3 comprises 16 residues. Germline lookup yields CDR1 SGHTA and CDR2 FQGNSA. The DNA for the CDR3 is TGTGCCAGCAGGCCCCCGCTTCCCTCTAGCACAGATACGCAGTATTTT. This sequence encodes CASRPPLPSSTDTQYF.

The CDR3 DNA is TGTGCCAGCAGTGAAGCCCACAGGGGGCTTGGAAACACCATATATTTT. Protein sequence: CASSEAHRGLGNTIYF. This chain links TRBV6-1 with TRBJ1-3; 9 bases are shared with TRBD1. The CDR3 sequence is 16 residues long. Germline V lookup: CDR1 MNHNS, CDR2 SASEGT. The ends lost 0 bases at V and 3 bases at J; junction bases unmatched: 3.

The chain joins TRBV27 to TRBJ2-1; D assignment may be TRBD1 or TRBD2 (6 bases each). This CDR3 is built from 17 residues. Trimming stripped 5 bases from V and 10 bases from J, with 27 bases between. CDR1 is MNHEY, CDR2 SMNVEV, per germline (reference sequence). CDR3 sequence reads: CASSPTASGGREMEQFF. The CDR3 nucleotides read TGTGCCAGCAGTCCTACCGCCTCCGGGGGCCGCGAAATGGAGCAGTTCTTC.

The CDR3 DNA follows: TGCAGAATAGCGGGAGGGGATACGCAGTATTTT. It is translated as CRIAGGDTQYF. The rearrangement joins TRBV20-1 to TRBJ2-3, with 11 nucleotides matching TRBD2. In germline, CDR1 is DFQATT, CDR2 SNEGSKA (reference sequence). CDR3 length: 11 residues.

This chain links TRBV7-6 with TRBJ1-5, with D possibly being TRBD1 (6 bases). This CDR3 comprises 18 residues. V was trimmed by 2 bases and J by 0 bases, leaving 17 bases between them. The germline V gene encodes CDR1 SGHVS and CDR2 FNYEAQ. The CDR3 region has the DNA TGTGCCAGCAGCTTAAGCCTTGGCAGGGGATATAGCAATCAGCCCCAGCATTTT. Protein: CASSLSLGRGYSNQPQHF.

This clone has only one observation. The rearrangement links TRBV7-2 to TRBJ1-5; 7 bases agree with TRBD1. Germline V CDR1 and CDR2: SGHTA, FQGNSA. This CDR3 contains 17 residues. V lost 5 bases to trimming and J lost 3 bases; unmatched junction nucleotides: 13. This CDR3 reads CASSLIWTGTLNQPQHF. The CDR3 DNA reads TGTGCCAGCAGCCTGATTTGGACAGGTACCCTCAATCAGCCCCAGCATTTT.

This chain joins TRBV19 and TRBJ2-3; 7 bases are shared with TRBD2. The J segment lost 4 bases and the V segment lost 5 bases, leaving 15 bases of the junction unmatched. Germline V lookup: CDR1 LNHDA, CDR2 SQIVND (reference sequence). The CDR3 length is 17 residues. CDR3 in DNA: TGTGCCAGTAGTCCGCCCCGGGGAGGGTTCATTCCAGATACGCAGTATTTT. The encoded protein is CASSPPRGGFIPDTQYF.

This chain links TRBV6-1 with TRBJ1-2; no clear D. Looked up from germline, CDR1 is MNHNS and CDR2 is SASEGT. The ends were cut back, 2 bases at V and 5 bases at J, with 18 bases in the middle. This CDR3 region has 16 residues. The CDR3 DNA sequence: TGTGCCAGCAGTGAACCTCTTTTCATAGTTGGGTATGGCTACACCTTC. As protein: CASSEPLFIVGYGYTF.

This rearrangement joins TRBV6-5 to TRBJ2-6; TRBD1 matches at 8 bases. The CDR3 is 15 residues long. V was clipped by 5 bases and J by 6 bases; unmatched bases: 6. The V gene's germline CDR1 is MNHEY and CDR2 SVGAGI. CDR3 residues: CASSADRVVANVLTF. CDR3 DNA: TGTGCCAGCAGTGCGGACAGGGTCGTGGCCAACGTCCTGACTTTC.

The chain couples TRBV7-2 to TRBJ1-1, with D possibly matching TRBD1 (6 bases). Trimming stripped 2 bases from V and 5 bases from J, with 18 bases between. Germline loops: CDR1 SGHTA, CDR2 FQGNSA. The CDR3 extends over 16 amino acids. The CDR3 sequence: CASSLTGRRGWTEAFF. The CDR3 nucleotides read TGTGCCAGCAGCTTAACGGGGCGCAGGGGCTGGACTGAAGCTTTCTTT.

This sequence joins TRBV15 and TRBJ2-7; 7 bases fit TRBD1. Germline values: CDR1 LNHNV, CDR2 YYDKDF (reference sequence). The CDR3 contains 16 residues. V gave up 0 bases and J gave up 5 bases; unmatched junction bases: 10. The CDR3 loop reads CATSRDQIKGGDEQYF. Written as DNA, the CDR3 is TGTGCCACCAGCAGAGATCAGATCAAAGGGGGCGACGAGCAGTACTTC.

This chain uses TRBV6-1 with TRBJ1-4, with unresolved D. Per germline, CDR1 MNHNS and CDR2 SASEGT. The CDR3 has 14 residues. V shed 3 bases and J shed 4 bases, with 9 bases lying between them. The CDR3 DNA reads TGTGCCAGCAGTGAGCCCGGGCATAATGAAAAACTGTTTTTT. This codes for CASSEPGHNEKLFF.

This rearrangement joins TRBV19 to TRBJ2-3, with a possible D match to TRBD1 (5 bases). V was trimmed by 1 base and J by 0 bases, leaving 17 bases between them. The CDR3 length is 18 residues. Germline V gives CDR1 LNHDA, CDR2 SQIVND (reference sequence). The CDR3 reads CASSIGRGAEPSTDTQYF. DNA for the CDR3: TGTGCCAGTAGTATAGGGCGTGGGGCGGAGCCTAGCACAGATACGCAGTATTTT.

The chain recombines TRBV6-5 with TRBJ2-7; TRBD1 is a possible D gene (5 bases). This CDR3 is 14 amino acids long. V lost 5 bases to trimming and J lost 1 base, with 12 bases between them. CDR1 and CDR2 (germline): MNHEY, SVGAGI. This chain's CDR3 is CASSELKGSYEQYF. The CDR3 DNA is TGTGCCAGCAGTGAATTGAAGGGGTCCTACGAGCAGTACTTC.

The J gene is TRBJ1-2, the V gene TRBV7-6, with D tentatively TRBD1 (5 bases). The germline V gene has CDR1 SGHVS and CDR2 FNYEAQ. CDR3 size: 16 residues. V lost 4 bases, J lost 3 bases, and 18 bases lay in between. The CDR3 coding sequence is TGTGCCAGCAGCTCGGGCGGGACCCTTACACACTATGGCTACACCTTC. Protein: CASSSGGTLTHYGYTF. The whole variable domain, remainder taken from reference TRBV7-6 and TRBJ1-2, is GAGVSQSPRYKVTKRGQDVALRCDPISGHVSLYWYRQALGQGPEFLTYFNYEAQQDKSGLPNDRFSAERPEGSISTLTIQRTEQRDSAMYRCASSSGGTLTHYGYTFGSGTRLTVV.

The chain uses TRBV28 and TRBJ1-2, with 8 bases fitting TRBD1. V shed 4 bases, J shed 4 bases, and the junction held 8 bases outside the gene matches. The germline CDR1 and CDR2 sequences are MDHEN and SYDVKM. The CDR3 is 15 residues long. The CDR3 DNA reads TGTGCCAGCAGTTCCCGGACAGGGCCACCCTATGGCTACACCTTC. Its protein is CASSSRTGPPYGYTF.